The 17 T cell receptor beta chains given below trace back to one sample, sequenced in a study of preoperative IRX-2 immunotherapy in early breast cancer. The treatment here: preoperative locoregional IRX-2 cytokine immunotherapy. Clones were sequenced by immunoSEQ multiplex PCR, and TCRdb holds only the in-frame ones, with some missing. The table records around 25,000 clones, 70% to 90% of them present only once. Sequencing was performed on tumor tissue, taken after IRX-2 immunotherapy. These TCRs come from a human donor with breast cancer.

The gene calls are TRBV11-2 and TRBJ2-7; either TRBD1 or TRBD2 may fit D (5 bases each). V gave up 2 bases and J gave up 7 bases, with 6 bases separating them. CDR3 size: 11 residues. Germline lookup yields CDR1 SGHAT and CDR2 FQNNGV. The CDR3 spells CASSLWGEQYF. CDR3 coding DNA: TGTGCCAGCAGCTTATGGGGGGAGCAGTACTTC.

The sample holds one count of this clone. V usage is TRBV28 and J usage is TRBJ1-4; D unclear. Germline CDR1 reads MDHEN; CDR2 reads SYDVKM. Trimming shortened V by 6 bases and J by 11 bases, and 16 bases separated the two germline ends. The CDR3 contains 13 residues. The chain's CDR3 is CASSPNSPRKLFF. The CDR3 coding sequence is TGTGCCAGCAGCCCCAACAGTCCTCGTAAACTGTTTTTT.

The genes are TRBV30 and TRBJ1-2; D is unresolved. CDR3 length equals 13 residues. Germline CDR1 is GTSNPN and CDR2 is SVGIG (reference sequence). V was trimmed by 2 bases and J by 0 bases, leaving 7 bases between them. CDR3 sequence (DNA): TGTGCCTGGAGTACGCGGACTAACTATGGCTACACCTTC. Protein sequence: CAWSTRTNYGYTF.

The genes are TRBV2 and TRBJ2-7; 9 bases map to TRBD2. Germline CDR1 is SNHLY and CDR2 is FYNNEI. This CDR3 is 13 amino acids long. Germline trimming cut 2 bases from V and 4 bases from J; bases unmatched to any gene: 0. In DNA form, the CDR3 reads TGTGCCAGCAGTGAACTAGCGGGGTACGAGCAGTACTTC. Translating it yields CASSELAGYEQYF.

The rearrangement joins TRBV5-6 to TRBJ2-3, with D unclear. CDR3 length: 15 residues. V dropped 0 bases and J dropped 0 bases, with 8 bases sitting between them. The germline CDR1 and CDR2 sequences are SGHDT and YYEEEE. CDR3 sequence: CASSLGTDSTDTQYF. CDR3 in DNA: TGTGCCAGCAGCTTGGGAACTGATAGCACAGATACGCAGTATTTT.

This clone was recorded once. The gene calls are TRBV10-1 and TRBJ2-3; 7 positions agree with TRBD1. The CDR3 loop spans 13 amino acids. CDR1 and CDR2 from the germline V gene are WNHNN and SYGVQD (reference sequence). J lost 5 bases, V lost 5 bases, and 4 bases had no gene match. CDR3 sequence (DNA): TGCGCCAGCAGTCGACAGGGACGAGATACGCAGTATTTT. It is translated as CASSRQGRDTQYF.

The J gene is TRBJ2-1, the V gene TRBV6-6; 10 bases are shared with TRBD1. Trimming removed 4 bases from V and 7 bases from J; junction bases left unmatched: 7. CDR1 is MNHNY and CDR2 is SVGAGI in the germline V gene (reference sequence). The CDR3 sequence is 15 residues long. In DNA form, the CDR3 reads TGTGCCAGCAGTTCACCCCGGGACAGGGGTAATGAGCAGTTCTTC. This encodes CASSSPRDRGNEQFF.

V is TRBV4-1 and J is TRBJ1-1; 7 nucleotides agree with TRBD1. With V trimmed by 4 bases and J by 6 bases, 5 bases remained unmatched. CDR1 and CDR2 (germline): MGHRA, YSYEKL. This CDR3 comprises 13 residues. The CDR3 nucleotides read TGCGCCAGCAGCCGACAGGGTACCGCTGAAGCTTTCTTT. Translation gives CASSRQGTAEAFF.

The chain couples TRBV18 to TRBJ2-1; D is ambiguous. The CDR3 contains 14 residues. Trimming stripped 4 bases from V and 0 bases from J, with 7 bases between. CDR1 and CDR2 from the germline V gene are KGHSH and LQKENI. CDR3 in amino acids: CASSLTNSYNEQFF. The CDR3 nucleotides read TGTGCCAGCTCACTGACGAACTCCTACAATGAGCAGTTCTTC.

Written as DNA, the CDR3 is TGTGCCAGCAATCGAAATCCGGGACAGGGTATGCCCCTCCACTTT. Protein sequence: CASNRNPGQGMPLHF. The chain joins TRBV6-5 to TRBJ1-6, with 9 bases matching TRBD1. The CDR3 consists of 15 residues. V lost 7 bases, J lost 13 bases, and 14 bases stayed unmatched. Germline assignment: CDR1 MNHEY and CDR2 SVGAGI.

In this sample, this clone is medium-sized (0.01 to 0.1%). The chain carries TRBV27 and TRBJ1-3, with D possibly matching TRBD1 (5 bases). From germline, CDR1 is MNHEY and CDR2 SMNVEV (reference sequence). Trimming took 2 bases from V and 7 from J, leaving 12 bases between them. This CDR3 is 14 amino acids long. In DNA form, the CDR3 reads TGTGCCAGCAGTTTAGGGGCTCCCCCGAACACCATATATTTT. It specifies CASSLGAPPNTIYF.

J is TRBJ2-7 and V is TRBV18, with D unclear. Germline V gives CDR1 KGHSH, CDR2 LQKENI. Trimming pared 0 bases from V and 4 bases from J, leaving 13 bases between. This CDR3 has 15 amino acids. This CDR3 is CASSPPPDSQYEQYF. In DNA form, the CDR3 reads TGTGCCAGCTCACCACCTCCGGATTCCCAGTACGAGCAGTACTTC.

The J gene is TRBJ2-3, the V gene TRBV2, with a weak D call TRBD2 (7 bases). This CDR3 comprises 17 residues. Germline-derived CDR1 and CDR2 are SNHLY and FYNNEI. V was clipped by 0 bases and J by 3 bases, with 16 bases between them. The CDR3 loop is CASSEASGGGTTDTQYF. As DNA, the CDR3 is TGTGCCAGCAGTGAAGCGAGTGGGGGGGGCACGACAGATACGCAGTATTTT. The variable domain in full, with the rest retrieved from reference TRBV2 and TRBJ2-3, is EPEVTQTPSHQVTQMGQEVILRCVPISNHLYFYWYRQILGQKVEFLVSFYNNEISEKSEIFDDQFSVERPDGSNFTLKIRSTKLEDSAMYFCASSEASGGGTTDTQYFGPGTRLTVL.

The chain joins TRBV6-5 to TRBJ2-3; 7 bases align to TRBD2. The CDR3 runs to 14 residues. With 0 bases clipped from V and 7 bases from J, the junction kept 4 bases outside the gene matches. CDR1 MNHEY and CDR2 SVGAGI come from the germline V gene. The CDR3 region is CASSYSGTTYTQYF. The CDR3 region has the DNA TGTGCCAGCAGTTACTCGGGGACTACCTATACGCAGTATTTT.

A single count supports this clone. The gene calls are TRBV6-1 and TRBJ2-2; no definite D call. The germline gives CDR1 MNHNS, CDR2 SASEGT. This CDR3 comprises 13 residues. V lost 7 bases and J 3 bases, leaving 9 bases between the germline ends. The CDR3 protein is CASTTRDTGELFF. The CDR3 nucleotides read TGTGCCAGCACGACAAGGGACACCGGGGAGCTGTTTTTT.

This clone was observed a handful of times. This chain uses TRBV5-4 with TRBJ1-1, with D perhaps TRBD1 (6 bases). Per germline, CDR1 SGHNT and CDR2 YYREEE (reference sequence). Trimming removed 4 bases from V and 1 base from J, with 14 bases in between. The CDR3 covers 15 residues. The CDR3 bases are TGTGCCAGCAGCCCACCGCAGGGGCCGAACACTGAAGCTTTCTTT. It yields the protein CASSPPQGPNTEAFF.

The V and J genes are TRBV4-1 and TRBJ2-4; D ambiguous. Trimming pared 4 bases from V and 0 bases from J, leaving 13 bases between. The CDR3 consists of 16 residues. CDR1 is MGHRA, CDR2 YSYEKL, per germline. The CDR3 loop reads CASSPGPYRAKNIQYF. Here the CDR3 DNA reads TGCGCCAGCAGCCCCGGACCGTATAGAGCCAAAAACATTCAGTACTTC.